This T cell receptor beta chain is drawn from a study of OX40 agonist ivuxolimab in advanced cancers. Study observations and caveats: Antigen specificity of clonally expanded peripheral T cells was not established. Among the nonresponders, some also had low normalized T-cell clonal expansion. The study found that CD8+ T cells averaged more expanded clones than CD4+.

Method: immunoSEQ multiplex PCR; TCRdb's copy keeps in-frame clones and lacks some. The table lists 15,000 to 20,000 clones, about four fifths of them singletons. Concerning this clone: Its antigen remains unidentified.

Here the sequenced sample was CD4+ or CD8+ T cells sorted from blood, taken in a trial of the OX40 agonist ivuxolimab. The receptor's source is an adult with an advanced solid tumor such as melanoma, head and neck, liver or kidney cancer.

The CDR3 sequence is CASSELYNEQFF. DNA for the CDR3: TGTGCCAGCAGTGAACTGTACAATGAGCAGTTCTTC. The rearrangement links TRBV6-1 to TRBJ2-1; D is uncertain. The CDR3 sequence is 12 residues long. V lost 2 bases to trimming and J lost 4 bases, with 3 bases between them. CDR1 MNHNS and CDR2 SASEGT come from the germline V gene.